Given below is one TCR beta chain in context. As yet, its antigen is unknown. Deletions cut 7 bases from V and 3 bases from J, with 15 bases between. Germline CDR1 is LNHDA and CDR2 is SQIVND (reference sequence). The length of the CDR3 is 14 residues. The authors amplified TCR beta CDR3 regions, and they did so from RNA transcripts for repertoire sequencing. Following a first-round RT-PCR that used HTBI primers, a second-round multiplex PCR was carried out. Via MiXCR, TCRdb re-called the multiplex PCR reads, giving one row per CDR3 protein. The table has 740,000 or so distinct CDR3 sequences, approximately 40% seen once. This record belongs to a study of Graves' ophthalmopathy and Graves' hyperthyroidism. Looking at the study overall: There was a collection of peripheral blood at initial diagnosis, before any treatment. Study results and limitations: The model's ophthalmopathy progression predictions had just under 71% sensitivity and about 72% specificity.

V is TRBV19 and J is TRBJ1-2; no clear D gene. The TCR was taken from an adult man with Graves' ophthalmopathy. Input material: peripheral blood. CDR3 nucleotide sequence: TGTGCCAGTACCTCGGGAGGACGGTACTATGGCTACACCTTC. This gives the protein CASTSGGRYYGYTF.